This T cell receptor (beta chain) was found in a study of response to subunit inactivated influenza vaccine. General observations from the study: Authors suggested seasonal influenza vaccinations each recruit few new T cells.

With regard to this clonotype: Its antigen is not known.

CDR3 size: 14 residues. The ends lost 4 bases at V and 5 bases at J; junction bases unmatched: 7. Germline V gene data show CDR1 as MGHDK and CDR2 as SYGVNS. Via MiXCR, TCRdb re-called the RT-PCR reads, giving one row per CDR3 protein. The data hold 860,000 or so distinct CDR3 sequences, with approximately 21% observed a single time. The chain employs TRBV25-1 and TRBJ2-7; 8 positions match TRBD1. Sequenced here: PBMCs from blood, sampled roughly 5 days after vaccination. This TCR came from a man aged 50 or older who received an inactivated influenza vaccine. The CDR3 is CASSGWTGSDEQYF. The CDR3 nucleotides are TGTGCCAGCAGTGGGTGGACAGGGTCTGACGAGCAGTACTTC.